The present TCR beta chain was sequenced within a study of blood T cell dynamics during melanoma immunotherapy. For sorted CD8+ subsets, all extracted DNA was loaded. Sequencing used immunoSEQ multiplex PCR; TCRdb keeps in-frame clones, though not all of them. In the table there are roughly 2,000 clones, almost 95% of which are singletons. As to time point: week 3, after first cycle of checkpoint inhibitor. Trimming removed 8 bases from V and 1 base from J; junction bases left unmatched: 6. The CDR3 has 14 residues. Per the germline V gene, CDR1 is SNHLY and CDR2 is FYNNEI. The receptor was isolated from a human donor with melanoma. The specimen was effector memory CD8+ T cells from blood, collected from a patient treated with checkpoint blockade. The rearrangement links TRBV2 to TRBJ2-5; 8 positions match TRBD2. This chain's CDR3 is CASFGRGGQETQYF. CDR3 nucleotide sequence: TGTGCCAGCTTCGGGAGGGGAGGCCAAGAGACCCAGTACTTC.